This passage covers 30 T cell receptor beta chains from one sample sequenced in a study of blood T cell repertoires in COVID-19. Only in-frame clones appear in the TCRdb table, and some are missing; sequencing was by immunoSEQ multiplex PCR. The sample has approximately 79,000 clones, 65% to 85% seen once; the top ten hold around 13%. Sequencing used peripheral blood. The source of these receptors is a man aged 50-59 years with COVID-19, enrolled during active disease.

The genes are TRBV2 and TRBJ1-1, with a possible D match to TRBD1 (6 bases). The CDR3 runs to 14 residues. V shed 4 bases and J shed 6 bases, with 15 bases lying between them. The germline V gene encodes CDR1 SNHLY and CDR2 FYNNEI. The CDR3 coding sequence is TGTGCCAGCAGTGTCGGGGGGGCTGGCGCTGAAGCTTTCTTT. It is translated as CASSVGGAGAEAFF.

The chain joins TRBV30 to TRBJ1-2; D unclear. Germline V gene sequence: CDR1 GTSNPN, CDR2 SVGIG (reference sequence). CDR3 length equals 12 residues. V was pared by 4 bases and J by 4 bases, with 10 bases between. CDR3 coding DNA: TGTGCCTGGACAGAGGGTGGCTATGGCTACACCTTC. Residues: CAWTEGGYGYTF.

The rearrangement uses TRBV19 and TRBJ1-2; the match to TRBD1 covers 9 bases. Per the germline V gene, CDR1 is LNHDA and CDR2 is SQIVND (reference sequence). The CDR3 is made up of 15 amino acids. After removal of 2 bases from V and 5 bases from J, the junction contained 6 bases not matched to a gene. The CDR3 here is CASSITGTGRYGYTF. The CDR3 DNA is TGTGCCAGTAGTATAACCGGGACAGGGAGATATGGCTACACCTTC.

The chain carries TRBV28 and TRBJ1-5; 7 bases agree with TRBD1. J gave up 6 bases and V 6 bases, and 11 bases lay outside the gene matches. The CDR3 totals 15 residues. Germline loops: CDR1 MDHEN, CDR2 SYDVKM. The CDR3 spells CASSPQVGGPQPQHF. Written as DNA, the CDR3 is TGTGCCAGCAGCCCCCAAGTAGGGGGCCCTCAGCCCCAGCATTTT.

The chain combines TRBV7-9 with TRBJ2-1; 14 bases line up with TRBD2. Per germline, CDR1 SEHNR and CDR2 FQNEAQ (reference sequence). CDR3 length: 14 amino acids. With V trimmed by 6 bases and J by 12 bases, 7 bases remained unmatched. Written as DNA, the CDR3 is TGTGCCAGCAGTTCGGGACTAGCGGGAGAGACGCAGTTCTTC. It specifies CASSSGLAGETQFF.

This clone was seen just once. The chain employs TRBV27 and TRBJ1-1, with D perhaps matching TRBD1 (6 bases). Per germline, CDR1 MNHEY and CDR2 SMNVEV (reference sequence). This CDR3 is built from 13 residues. Trimming cost V 2 bases and J 2 bases, with 6 bases left between them. The CDR3 nucleotides are TGTGCCAGCAGTTTAGGGACAAACACTGAAGCTTTCTTT. Protein: CASSLGTNTEAFF.

This chain uses TRBV4-2 with TRBJ1-2; 8 bases match TRBD1. Unmatched junction bases numbered 2, after V lost 2 bases and J lost 0 bases. The length of the CDR3 is 15 residues. Germline CDR1 reads LGHNA; CDR2 reads YNFKEQ. CDR3 nucleotide sequence: TGTGCCAGCAGCCAATCAGGGGGCTCTAACTATGGCTACACCTTC. This translates into CASSQSGGSNYGYTF.

The V gene is TRBV28, the J gene TRBJ2-7, with TRBD1 identical over 10 bases. The V and J ends lost 5 bases and 3 bases, in that order; junction bases with no gene match: 4. CDR1 MDHEN and CDR2 SYDVKM come from the germline V gene. The CDR3 totals 14 residues. The CDR3 loop is CASSVGQGGYEQYF. CDR3 nucleotides: TGTGCCAGCAGTGTCGGACAGGGGGGCTACGAGCAGTACTTC.

This clone was counted only a few times. The genes are TRBV19 and TRBJ2-7; TRBD1 might be the D (6 bases). Germline V CDR1 and CDR2: LNHDA, SQIVND (reference sequence). The CDR3 runs 14 residues. V was trimmed by 4 bases and J by 3 bases, leaving 13 bases between them. CDR3 DNA: TGTGCCAGTAGTAGGACAGCGATAAGCTACGAGCAGTACTTC. It specifies CASSRTAISYEQYF.

The rearrangement joins TRBV28 to TRBJ2-3; D perhaps matches TRBD2 (6 bases). Looked up from germline, CDR1 is MDHEN and CDR2 is SYDVKM. The CDR3 sequence is 15 residues long. Trimming removed 6 bases at V and 4 bases at J, with 17 bases between. CDR3 bases: TGTGCCAGCAGCTTAAGGAGGGCCGCCCCAGATACGCAGTATTTT. The encoded protein is CASSLRRAAPDTQYF.

J is TRBJ1-1 and V is TRBV30; D gene ambiguous. The CDR3 has 11 amino acids. Germline CDR1 is GTSNPN and CDR2 is SVGIG (reference sequence). For the CDR3, the DNA is TGTGCTATCGTGAGGGAAGCGAAAGCTTTCTTT. It codes for CAIVREAKAFF.

The V call is TRBV5-1, the J call TRBJ2-3, with TRBD1 matching over 8 bases. The germline gives CDR1 SGHRS, CDR2 YFSETQ. The V segment lost 4 bases and the J segment 0 bases; nucleotides outside the gene matches: 4. This CDR3 has 15 residues. CDR3 bases: TGCGCCAGCAGCCAGGACAGGGTGAGCACAGATACGCAGTATTTT. This sequence encodes CASSQDRVSTDTQYF.

The rearrangement uses TRBV5-1 and TRBJ2-5, with 8 bases identical to TRBD1. CDR1 and CDR2 from the germline V gene are SGHRS and YFSETQ. J was trimmed by 1 base and V by 4 bases; bases with no gene match: 9. CDR3 length: 16 residues. The CDR3 sequence: CASSLTGALPQETQYF. The CDR3 region has the DNA TGCGCCAGCAGCCTGACAGGGGCCCTTCCCCAAGAGACCCAGTACTTC.

This clone was recorded a few times. V usage is TRBV6-6 and J usage is TRBJ1-4; the match to TRBD1 covers 7 bases. The V gene's germline CDR1 is MNHNY and CDR2 SVGAGI (reference sequence). Losses at the gene ends were 0 bases for V and 8 bases for J; bases not matched to a gene: 9. The CDR3 runs to 16 residues. The CDR3, as DNA: TGTGCCAGCAGTTACTCTGGACAGGAAAGGAGGGAAAAACTGTTTTTT. Its translation is CASSYSGQERREKLFF.

CDR3 loop: CASSRDTSQETQYF. CDR3 nucleotide sequence: TGTGCCAGCAGCCGGGACACAAGCCAAGAGACCCAGTACTTC. The genes are TRBV2 and TRBJ2-5, with D perhaps matching TRBD1 (6 bases). The CDR3 extends over 14 amino acids. Germline CDR1 reads SNHLY; CDR2 reads FYNNEI. V gave up 6 bases and J gave up 1 base, with 12 bases separating them.

The chain uses TRBV30 and TRBJ2-7; a possible D gene is TRBD2 (6 bases). CDR1 GTSNPN and CDR2 SVGIG come from the germline V gene (reference sequence). The CDR3 covers 13 residues. Trimming took off 4 bases at V and 9 bases at J, with 19 bases between the two ends. The CDR3 protein is CAWTLTSFGGQYF. The CDR3 DNA is TGTGCCTGGACCCTCACTAGCTTCGGCGGGCAGTACTTC.

The V and J genes are TRBV11-3 and TRBJ1-2; TRBD1 agrees at 7 bases. Germline CDR1 is SGHNT and CDR2 is YENEEA. The CDR3 is 13 amino acids. J lost 4 bases, V lost 5 bases, and 4 bases had no gene match. As DNA, the CDR3 is TGTGCCAGCAGCAACGGGACAGCCTATGGCTACACCTTC. It is translated as CASSNGTAYGYTF.

This chain uses TRBV6-2 or TRBV6-3 with TRBJ2-1, with D perhaps TRBD2 (6 bases). Trimming took off 6 bases at V and 4 bases at J, with 16 bases between the two ends. The CDR3 has 15 amino acids. Germline V gives CDR1 MNHEY, CDR2 SVGEGT. CDR3 bases: TGTGCCAGCAGCCCAAACCATGGACTATACAATGAGCAGTTCTTC. Encoded protein: CASSPNHGLYNEQFF.

The chain employs TRBV7-2 and TRBJ1-2; TRBD1 matches at 8 bases. CDR1 and CDR2 (germline): SGHTA, FQGNSA. The ends lost 1 base at V and 7 bases at J; junction bases unmatched: 8. The CDR3 has 15 amino acids. CDR3 in amino acids: CASSLDVQGASGYTF. CDR3 DNA sequence: TGTGCCAGCAGCTTAGATGTCCAGGGGGCAAGTGGCTACACCTTC. Complete variable domain (other parts from reference TRBV7-2 and TRBJ1-2): GAGVSQSPSNKVTEKGKDVELRCDPISGHTALYWYRQSLGQGLEFLIYFQGNSAPDKSGLPSDRFSAERTGGSVSTLTIQRTQQEDSAVYLCASSLDVQGASGYTFGSGTRLTVV.

The CDR3 region is CASNSPGQGSYEQYF. As DNA, the CDR3 is TGTGCCAGCAATTCACCGGGACAGGGATCCTACGAGCAGTACTTC. The chain combines TRBV28 with TRBJ2-7; the match to TRBD1 covers 9 bases. CDR1 is MDHEN and CDR2 is SYDVKM in the germline V gene. The CDR3 extends over 15 amino acids. Trimming took 7 bases from V and 1 from J; bases not matched to a gene: 8. The full variable domain, rest sourced from reference TRBV28 and TRBJ2-7, is DVKVTQSSRYLVKRTGEKVFLECVQDMDHENMFWYRQDPGLGLRLIYFSYDVKMKEKGDIPEGYSVSREKKERFSLILESASTNQTSMYLCASNSPGQGSYEQYFGPGTRLTVT.

V is TRBV19 and J is TRBJ2-7; the match to TRBD1 covers 9 bases. CDR3 length: 14 residues. J gave up 2 bases and V 4 bases, and 3 bases lay outside the gene matches. Germline assignment: CDR1 LNHDA and CDR2 SQIVND (reference sequence). The CDR3 loop is CASSTGTGPYEQYF. CDR3 in DNA: TGTGCCAGTAGTACCGGGACAGGGCCCTACGAGCAGTACTTC.

This chain joins TRBV6-5 and TRBJ1-4, with TRBD1 as a possible D gene (6 bases). The ends were cut back, 4 bases at V and 4 bases at J, with 10 bases in the middle. CDR1 MNHEY and CDR2 SVGAGI come from the germline V gene. The CDR3 spans 14 residues. DNA for the CDR3: TGTGCCAGCAGTTCCACAGGGTTTAATGAAAAACTGTTTTTT. This encodes CASSSTGFNEKLFF.

The V gene is TRBV28, the J gene TRBJ2-7; no clear D. V was cut by 6 bases and J by 2 bases, with 8 bases left in between. CDR1 and CDR2 (germline): MDHEN, SYDVKM. The CDR3 runs to 12 residues. The CDR3 sequence: CASRSWPYEQYF. The CDR3 coding sequence is TGTGCCAGCAGATCTTGGCCCTACGAGCAGTACTTC.

The rearrangement links TRBV4-3 to TRBJ2-2; 9 bases are a match to TRBD1. V shed 3 bases and J 5 bases; nucleotides not matched to a gene: 4. This CDR3 is built from 15 residues. Germline V gene lookup returns CDR1 LGHNA and CDR2 YSLEER. This CDR3 reads CASSHGDRVTGELFF. CDR3 in DNA: TGCGCCAGCAGCCACGGGGACAGGGTGACCGGGGAGCTGTTTTTT.

V usage is TRBV9 and J usage is TRBJ1-5; unclear D gene. This CDR3 region has 16 residues. The germline V and J ends were trimmed by 0 bases and 0 bases, with 10 bases remaining between them. In germline, CDR1 is SGDLS, CDR2 YYNGEE. Written as DNA, the CDR3 is TGTGCCAGCAGCGTAGGGGGAGAATATAGCAATCAGCCCCAGCATTTT. Translating it yields CASSVGGEYSNQPQHF.

The V and J genes are TRBV7-8 and TRBJ2-1; 12 nucleotides align to TRBD2. Trimming cost V 5 bases and J 4 bases; bases outside gene matches: 6. The CDR3 is 16 residues long. The V gene's germline CDR1 is SGHVS and CDR2 FQNEAQ. The CDR3: CASSVRTSGTYNEQFF. The CDR3 DNA sequence: TGTGCCAGCAGCGTGCGGACTAGCGGGACTTACAATGAGCAGTTCTTC.

The V and J genes are TRBV11-1 and TRBJ2-1; tentative D call: TRBD2 (6 bases). V lost 1 base and J lost 8, with 12 bases in between. The CDR3 is 14 amino acids. Germline loops: CDR1 SGHAT, CDR2 FQDESV (reference sequence). CDR3 coding DNA: TGTGCCAGCAGCTTAGAGGTACAGCGGGATGAGCAGTTCTTC. It encodes CASSLEVQRDEQFF.

This sequence joins TRBV6-4 and TRBJ2-2; no clear D gene. Germline V gene data show CDR1 as MRHNA and CDR2 as SNTAGT. Trimming shortened V by 0 bases and J by 6 bases, and 8 bases separated the two germline ends. The CDR3 consists of 14 residues. CDR3 sequence: CASSDSSEAGELFF. CDR3 sequence (DNA): TGTGCCAGCAGTGACTCGAGTGAGGCCGGGGAGCTGTTTTTT.

The chain combines TRBV19 with TRBJ1-5, with D possibly being TRBD1 (5 bases). Germline CDR1 and CDR2: LNHDA and SQIVND (reference sequence). The CDR3 contains 13 residues. Trimming stripped 9 bases from V and 9 bases from J, with 18 bases between. The CDR3 sequence is CASLGGPWGPQHF. CDR3 DNA: TGTGCCAGCCTCGGGGGACCATGGGGGCCCCAGCATTTT.

This clone was found a few times. The rearrangement links TRBV6-4 to TRBJ2-1, with TRBD1 matching over 7 bases. J lost 6 bases, V lost 6 bases, and 5 bases had no gene match. The length of the CDR3 is 13 residues. Germline V gives CDR1 MRHNA, CDR2 SNTAGT. The CDR3 loop is CASSNRDSNEQFF. In DNA, the CDR3 is TGTGCCAGCAGCAACCGGGACAGCAATGAGCAGTTCTTC.